The clone carrying this T cell receptor beta chain came up many times. This sample was taken from a study of blood T cell repertoires in COVID-19. Original analysis: Amplification of reference gene primers provided the estimated nucleated cell counts. Profiled with immunoSEQ multiplex PCR; TCRdb holds only in-frame clones, not every one. V and J calls and clone size are as listed in that table; D and trimming were resolved from the DNA. The sample lists 220,000 or so clones, about 79% seen once, with under 1.5% in the top ten. All enrollees were roughly 18 to 100 years old and from about two dozen US areas. V shed 6 bases, J shed 7 bases, and the junction held 12 bases outside the gene matches. CDR3 size: 15 residues. Germline values: CDR1 MNHEY, CDR2 SMNVEV (reference sequence).

This TCR came from a woman aged 40-49 years with acute COVID-19. The sequenced sample was PBMCs or T cells enriched from blood (not recorded which). This rearrangement joins TRBV27 to TRBJ2-1; 7 bases agree with TRBD2. CDR3 in DNA: TGTGCCAGCAGCGGAGCGGGGAGTAAGTATAATGAGCAGTTCTTC. Translated, it gives CASSGAGSKYNEQFF.